This paragraph covers one T cell receptor beta chain sequence. What it binds is unknown. Blood samples were obtained at baseline, cycle 4 day 1, and cycle 7 day 1. CDR1 and CDR2 from the germline V gene are GTSNPN and SVGIG (reference sequence). This CDR3 spans 14 amino acids. The ends were cut back, 5 bases at V and 8 bases at J, with 18 bases in the middle. The data originate from a study of OX40 agonist ivuxolimab in advanced cancers. Study information: Patients in the trial were receiving intravenous ivuxolimab every 2 weeks, at doses of 0.01 to 10 mg/kg. Males comprised over 80% of the group, whose mean age was about 61 years (range roughly 20 to 85).

TCRdb's copy holds only in-frame clones and misses some; the assay was immunoSEQ multiplex PCR. The sample holds tens of thousands of clones, roughly 87% seen once. General study results and limits: CD8+ T cells showed, on average, more clonal expansion than CD4+ cells.

The TCR comes from an adult with an advanced solid tumor such as melanoma, head and neck, liver or kidney cancer. The source was CD4+ or CD8+ T cells sorted from blood, collected in a trial of the OX40 agonist ivuxolimab. The chain employs TRBV30 and TRBJ1-4; TRBD1 might be the D (6 bases). The chain's CDR3 is CAWGAYREGEKLFF. CDR3 nucleotides: TGTGCCTGGGGGGCTTACAGGGAAGGGGAAAAACTGTTTTTT. The variable domain in full, with the rest retrieved from reference TRBV30 and TRBJ1-4, is SQTIHQWPATLVQPVGSPLSLECTVEGTSNPNLYWYRQAAGRGLQLLFYSVGIGQISSEVPQNLSASRPQDRQFILSSKKLLLSDSGFYLCAWGAYREGEKLFFGSGTQLSVL.